The rows below give T cell receptor beta chains drawn from one sample of a study of blood T cell repertoires in COVID-19. TCRdb's table, derived via immunoSEQ multiplex PCR, lists solely in-frame clones and lacks some. Of 120,000 or so clones in the sample, around two thirds were seen once. Sequencing was carried out using peripheral blood. These receptors originate from a woman aged 70-85 years with acute or convalescent COVID-19. Each CDR3 is given with its conserved first and last residue. The D gene is left open where the match is weak. Clone size, where shown, is once, few, many, or a class for clones that have expanded.

NA	TRBJ2-1	TRBV27	NA	TGTGCCGGGAAGGGGAGGCAGGGGGGAATGGATGAGCAGTTCTTC	CAGKGRQGGMDEQFF
NA	TRBJ2-1	TRBV29-1	few	TGCAGCGTTGAGAGCGGCGGGGTCTCCTACAATGAGCAGTTCTTC	CSVESGGVSYNEQFF
NA	TRBJ1-2	TRBV6-5	NA	TGTGCCAGCAGGCCCCAGGGGAACTATGGCTACACCTTC	CASRPQGNYGYTF
TRBD1	TRBJ2-2	TRBV6-5	NA	TGTGCCACCCACGGGACAGGTTTTACCGGGGAGCTGTTTTTT	CATHGTGFTGELFF
NA	TRBJ1-5	TRBV7-2	NA	TGTGCCAGCAGCCTAAGGCCAGGGGGCAATCAGCCCCAGCATTTT	CASSLRPGGNQPQHF
NA	TRBJ1-2	TRBV5-6	NA	TGTGCCAGCAGCTTGCAGGGGATTGGCGAGTATGGCTACACCTTC	CASSLQGIGEYGYTF
NA	TRBJ1-4	TRBV7-2	NA	TGTGCCAGCAGCTTAGGAGGGGGGGTTGGTGAAAAACTGTTTTTT	CASSLGGGVGEKLFF
NA	TRBJ1-3	TRBV7-6	NA	TGTGCCAGCAGGGCCTCTCTGTCCTCTGGAAACACCATATATTTT	CASRASLSSGNTIYF
NA	TRBJ1-1	TRBV7-2	NA	TGTGCCAGCAGTCCGGGAGTCTACACTGAAGCTTTCTTT	CASSPGVYTEAFF
TRBD1	TRBJ1-4	TRBV19	NA	TGTGCCAGTAGTAGCCAGGGGGCGAGAGGAACTAATGAAAAACTGTTTTTT	CASSSQGARGTNEKLFF
NA	TRBJ1-4	TRBV11-2	once	TGTGCCAGCAGCTTATGGGGGGGAGGTGAAAAACTGTTTTTT	CASSLWGGGEKLFF
TRBD2	TRBJ2-3	TRBV5-5	NA	TGTGCCTCGAAGCCGGGACTAGCGAAGACAGATACGCAGTATTTT	CASKPGLAKTDTQYF
TRBD1	TRBJ2-7	TRBV7-9	few	TGTGCCAGCAGCTCCGGGGGGACAGGGGTCCACGAGCAGTACTTC	CASSSGGTGVHEQYF
NA	TRBJ2-7	TRBV5-1	few	TGCGCCAGCAGCTTGGACCCGACAGCGTCCTACGAGCAGTACTTC	CASSLDPTASYEQYF
NA	TRBJ2-1	TRBV5-1	once	TGCGCCAGCAGCTTGGGGCAGGGCCTCTACAATGAGCAGTTCTTC	CASSLGQGLYNEQFF
NA	TRBJ2-3	TRBV5-1	NA	TGCGCCAGCAGCTTGGGAGGCCCCGGAAGCACAGATACGCAGTATTTT	CASSLGGPGSTDTQYF
TRBD1	TRBJ1-5	TRBV28	NA	TGTGCCAGCAGTCCTTCGGACAGGGGCCAGAATCAGCCCCAGCATTTT	CASSPSDRGQNQPQHF